The 12 T cell receptor beta chains below all came from one sample that was sequenced in a study of T cells in Graves' hyperthyroidism and ophthalmopathy. What was amplified from RNA transcripts were TCR beta CDR3 regions. Initially, a first-round RT-PCR of the TCR CDR3 employed the HTBI primer set. TCRdb re-derived calls from the multiplex PCR reads in MiXCR, one entry per CDR3 protein. Of roughly 580,000 distinct CDR3 sequences in the sample, around 45% were seen once. Material for sequencing was peripheral blood or thyroid tissue (not recorded which). The receptors here all came from a woman aged 18-35 years with Graves' hyperthyroidism.

This clonotype was detected many times. This rearrangement joins TRBV2 to TRBJ1-1, with 9 nucleotides matching TRBD1. This CDR3 region has 14 residues. Trimming took 2 bases from V and 11 from J; bases not matched to a gene: 9. Looked up from germline, CDR1 is SNHLY and CDR2 is FYNNEI. The CDR3 DNA sequence: TGTGCCAGCAGTGAATCCCCCACAGGGGGCCGCGCTTTCTTT. It is translated as CASSESPTGGRAFF.

This clonotype came up a few times. The V call is TRBV7-8, the J call TRBJ1-1; TRBD1 matches 7 bases. The CDR3 is made up of 13 amino acids. Germline CDR1 is SGHVS and CDR2 is FQNEAQ. Losses at the gene ends were 5 bases for V and 3 bases for J; bases not matched to a gene: 3. CDR3 nucleotide sequence: TGTGCCAGCAGCGTCGGGACAGACACTGAAGCTTTCTTT. The encoded protein is CASSVGTDTEAFF. Combining the CDR3 with reference TRBV7-8 and TRBJ1-1 gives the whole variable domain GAGVSQSPRYKVAKRGQDVALRCDPISGHVSLFWYQQALGQGPEFLTYFQNEAQLDKSGLPSDRFFAERPEGSVSTLKIQRTQQEDSAVYLCASSVGTDTEAFFGQGTRLTVV.

As for this clonotype: The conserved closing phenylalanine or tryptophan is absent in this CDR3, likely reflecting a read error. V and J are TRBV7-2 and TRBJ2-5; 9 bases line up with TRBD1. V shed 6 bases, J shed 2 bases, and the junction held 4 bases outside the gene matches. There are 14 residues in the CDR3. Germline V gene lookup returns CDR1 SGHTA and CDR2 FQGNSA. DNA of the CDR3: TGTGCCAGCAGACCCGGGACAGGGCAAGAGACCCAGTACTCC. As protein: CASRPGTGQETQYS.

This clonotype was counted at least ten times. The rearrangement links TRBV7-6 to TRBJ2-2; 7 bases fit TRBD1. Germline V gives CDR1 SGHVS, CDR2 FNYEAQ. The CDR3 spans 15 residues. V lost 2 bases, J lost 1 base, and 1 base stayed unmatched. This CDR3 is CASSLWTGNTGELFF. In DNA, the CDR3 is TGTGCCAGCAGCTTATGGACAGGGAACACCGGGGAGCTGTTTTTT.

On this clonotype: The junction shows a germline mismatch at one end, possibly a read error. The gene calls are TRBV7-9 and TRBJ1-2; 7 bases map to TRBD1. CDR1 is SEHNR, CDR2 FQNEAQ, per germline (reference sequence). This CDR3 comprises 12 residues. In DNA, the CDR3 is TGTGCCAGCAGCTTAGGGACAGGTGGCCACACCTTC. Amino acids: CASSLGTGGHTF. The full variable domain, its missing parts supplied by reference TRBV7-9 and TRBJ1-2, is DTGVSQNPRHKITKRGQNVTFRCDPISEHNRLYWYRQTLGQGPEFLTYFQNEAQLEKSRLLSDRFSAERPKGSFSTLEIQRTEQGDSAMYLCASSLGTGGHTFGSGTRLTVV.

There are a few counts of this clonotype. CDR3 in amino acids: CSVENGGNTGELFF. The CDR3 nucleotides read TGCAGCGTTGAAAACGGGGGGAACACCGGGGAGCTGTTTTTT. This chain joins TRBV29-1 and TRBJ2-2; possibly TRBD2 for D (6 bases). The germline V gene encodes CDR1 SQVTM and CDR2 ANQGSEA. The CDR3 is made up of 14 amino acids. V dropped 2 bases and J dropped 1 base, with 8 bases sitting between them.

The V and J genes are TRBV20-1 and TRBJ2-7, with a possible D match to TRBD2 (6 bases). Trimming removed 3 bases from V and 6 bases from J, with 21 bases in between. The CDR3 totals 15 residues. Germline CDR1 reads DFQATT; CDR2 reads SNEGSKA (reference sequence). CDR3 DNA sequence: TGCAGTGCTAGGGAGGGAGGCGACACTGAACTCGAGCAGTACTTC. Its translation: CSAREGGDTELEQYF.

In this sample, this clonotype turned up a few times. The chain links TRBV5-1 to TRBJ1-2, with TRBD1 matching over 9 bases. The CDR3 sequence is 12 residues long. V was clipped by 9 bases and J by 4 bases; unmatched bases: 4. Germline V gene sequence: CDR1 SGHRS, CDR2 YFSETQ. DNA of the CDR3: TGCGCCACCGGGACAGGGACCTATGGCTACACCTTC. This gives the protein CATGTGTYGYTF.

J is TRBJ2-6 and V is TRBV5-1; D uncertain. Looked up from germline, CDR1 is SGHRS and CDR2 is YFSETQ. V lost 4 bases and J lost 1, with 15 bases in between. The CDR3 loop spans 17 amino acids. The CDR3 protein is CASSEVGLASGANVLTF. The CDR3 nucleotides read TGCGCCAGCAGCGAAGTGGGCCTGGCATCTGGGGCCAACGTCCTGACTTTC.

This clonotype was counted once. Since a much larger clone is just one base distant, this may be a read error. CDR3 coding DNA: TGTGCCGGCAGCTTAGAAACGAACACTGAAGCTTTCTTT. It codes for CAGSLETNTEAFF. The chain links TRBV7-2 to TRBJ1-1; D remains ambiguous. The CDR3 is 13 amino acids. Looked up from germline, CDR1 is SGHTA and CDR2 is FQGNSA.

V usage is TRBV10-3 and J usage is TRBJ1-2; TRBD1 aligns across 8 bases. Germline V gene lookup returns CDR1 ENHRY and CDR2 SYGVKD. The V and J ends lost 10 bases and 6 bases, in that order; junction bases with no gene match: 13. The CDR3 has 14 amino acids. CDR3 DNA: TGTGCCAGCAGAGGCAGGGGGCTTTGGAATGGCTACACCTTC. Translation: CASRGRGLWNGYTF.

The genes are TRBV19 and TRBJ1-5, with 9 bases fitting TRBD1. Germline loops: CDR1 LNHDA, CDR2 SQIVND (reference sequence). The CDR3 totals 15 residues. The CDR3 DNA reads TGTGCTAGAACCGGCGGGACAGGGTATCATCAGCCCCAGCATTTT. Protein sequence: CARTGGTGYHQPQHF.